These 8 T cell receptor beta chains share one sample of origin, sequenced in a study of T cell clonality in common variable immunodeficiency. TCRdb keeps only in-frame clones here, not all; method: immunoSEQ multiplex PCR. This record lists about 45,000 clones, none seen once only, and the top ten clones contain less than 11%. Sequencing was performed on peripheral blood mononuclear cells. The receptors were sampled from a person aged 18 to 75 in good health.

This clone was observed many times. The read comes to an end 3 residues before the CDR3 does, leaving the germline J gene to fill in the end. V and J are TRBV28 and TRBJ1-2; 10 nucleotides align to TRBD1. With V trimmed by 8 bases and J by 2 bases, 5 bases remained unmatched. The germline V gene has CDR1 MDHEN and CDR2 SYDVKM. The CDR3 runs 14 residues. The sequenced part of the CDR3 DNA is TGTGCCAGCCTCCGACAGGGGGCCAACTATGGC. It specifies CASLRQGANYG. The entire CDR3 protein is CASLRQGANYGYTF.

Note on this clone: One base away lies a much larger clone, so this may be a sequencing read error. The read halts 3 residues ahead of the CDR3 end, with the missing end drawn from the germline J gene. The chain recombines TRBV5-1 with TRBJ2-6, with 7 bases identical to TRBD1. Germline V gene data show CDR1 as SGHRS and CDR2 as YFSETQ. The CDR3 spans 17 residues. The ends lost 1 base at V and 4 bases at J; junction bases unmatched: 8. The chain's CDR3 is CASSLSGQTGGANVLTF. The CDR3 DNA, read in part, is TGCGCCAGCAGCTTGTCGGGACAGACTGGCGGGGCCAACGTC.

In its sample, this clone was seen many times. With the read ending 3 residues before the CDR3 end, the germline J gene is used to fill in that end. This chain connects TRBV4-2 to TRBJ2-3; TRBD2 matches at 7 bases. Germline CDR1 is LGHNA and CDR2 is YNFKEQ. V lost 1 base to trimming and J lost 3 bases; unmatched junction nucleotides: 4. The CDR3 sequence is 15 residues long. Here the CDR3 reads CASSQVLAATDTQYF. Partial CDR3 DNA: TGTGCCAGCAGCCAAGTCCTAGCGGCTACAGATACG.

There are many counts of this clone. Coverage ceases 3 residues before the CDR3 finishes, and the germline J gene fills in the end. The rearrangement links TRBV2 to TRBJ1-1; D is unclear. The CDR3 length is 12 residues. Looked up from germline, CDR1 is SNHLY and CDR2 is FYNNEI. The covered CDR3 bases are TGTGCCAGCAGTGACTCTTGGCAGTCG. This gives the protein CASSDSWQS. The full CDR3 is CASSDSWQSAFF.

This clone has a count of ten or more. Read data end 3 residues before the CDR3 end; the end is taken from the germline J gene. The chain links TRBV5-1 to TRBJ2-1; weak D call: TRBD1 (5 bases). Deletions cut 4 bases from V and 9 bases from J, with 20 bases between. Germline V gene data show CDR1 as SGHRS and CDR2 as YFSETQ. The CDR3 is 15 residues long. The CDR3 spells CASSPSLAGPFEQFF. CDR3 DNA, as far as it was read: TGCGCCAGCAGCCCTTCGTTGGCAGGGCCCTTTGAG.

This clone appeared a few times. The CDR3 end falls 3 residues outside the read, so it is completed with the germline J gene. V usage is TRBV7-9 and J usage is TRBJ1-2, with D unresolved. Germline CDR1 reads SEHNR; CDR2 reads FQNEAQ (reference sequence). This CDR3 has 15 amino acids. The DNA read from the CDR3 is TGTGCCAGCCGATTACAGCGGGAGAACGCAGATACC. Its protein is CASRLQRENADT. The full CDR3 reads CASRLQRENADTYTF.

This clone was seen repeatedly, ten times or more. The read ends 3 residues shy of where the CDR3 ends; the end is completed using the germline J gene. The rearrangement links TRBV7-3 to TRBJ2-1; weak D call: TRBD2 (5 bases). CDR3 length: 15 amino acids. CDR1 and CDR2 from the germline V gene are SGHTA and FQGTGA. V was cut by 5 bases and J by 1 base, with 12 bases left in between. CDR3 DNA, as far as it was read: TGTGCCAGCAGCCGGTTCCTAGCATCCTACAATGAG. Translating it yields CASSRFLASYNE. The full CDR3 protein reads CASSRFLASYNEQFF.

This clone was seen at least ten times. The read ends 3 residues shy of where the CDR3 ends; the end is completed using the germline J gene. This chain connects TRBV20-1 to TRBJ2-7, with TRBD1 matching 8 bases. CDR3 length: 13 residues. The J segment lost 5 bases and the V segment lost 5 bases, leaving 8 bases of the junction unmatched. Germline CDR1 is DFQATT and CDR2 is SNEGSKA (reference sequence). The CDR3 spells CSAQTGERNEQYF. The sequenced part of the CDR3 DNA is TGCAGTGCTCAGACAGGGGAGCGGAACGAG.